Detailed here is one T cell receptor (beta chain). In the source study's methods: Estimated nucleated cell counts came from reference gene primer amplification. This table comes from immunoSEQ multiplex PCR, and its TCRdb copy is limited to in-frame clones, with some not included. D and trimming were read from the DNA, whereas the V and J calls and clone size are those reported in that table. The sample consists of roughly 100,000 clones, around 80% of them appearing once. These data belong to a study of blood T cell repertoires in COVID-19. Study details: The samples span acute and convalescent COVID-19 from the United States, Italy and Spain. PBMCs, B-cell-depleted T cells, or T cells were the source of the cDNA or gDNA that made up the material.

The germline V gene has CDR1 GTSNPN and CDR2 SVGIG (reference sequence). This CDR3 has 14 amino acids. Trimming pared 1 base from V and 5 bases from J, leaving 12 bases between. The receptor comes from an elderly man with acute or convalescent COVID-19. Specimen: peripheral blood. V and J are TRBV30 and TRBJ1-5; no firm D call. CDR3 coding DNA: TGTGCCTGGAGTGCAGGAACCCCTGATCAGCCCCAGCATTTT. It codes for CAWSAGTPDQPQHF.